The 25 T cell receptor beta chains presented below share a single source sample, sequenced in a study of PD-1 blockade in mismatch repair-deficient tumors. Method: immunoSEQ multiplex PCR; TCRdb's copy keeps in-frame clones and lacks some. The repertoire holds some 120,000 clones, more than 70% seen once, with 10% to 15% in the top ten. The material sequenced was peripheral blood, taken 70 to 72 weeks after starting pembrolizumab. The source is an adult with mismatch repair-deficient cancer.

This sequence joins TRBV27 and TRBJ2-7; TRBD1 matches 9 bases. CDR1 is MNHEY and CDR2 is SMNVEV in the germline V gene (reference sequence). J gave up 8 bases and V 5 bases, and 13 bases lay outside the gene matches. The CDR3 runs 15 residues. CDR3 loop: CASSPHGTGNYKQYF. CDR3 sequence (DNA): TGTGCCAGCAGTCCTCACGGGACAGGGAACTATAAGCAGTACTTC.

The chain has TRBV5-1 and TRBJ2-3; 11 bases fit TRBD2. Germline values: CDR1 SGHRS, CDR2 YFSETQ. This CDR3 region has 15 residues. Trimming removed 3 bases from V and 4 bases from J; junction bases left unmatched: 4. The CDR3 nucleotides are TGCGCCAGCAGCTCAGGGACTAGCGGATCAGATACGCAGTATTTT. It yields the protein CASSSGTSGSDTQYF.

The chain joins TRBV28 to TRBJ2-3; D unresolved. The CDR3 contains 13 residues. Trimming stripped 4 bases from V and 6 bases from J, with 11 bases between. Germline CDR1 is MDHEN and CDR2 is SYDVKM. The CDR3 DNA is TGTGCCAGCAGTTCCGGGTTGGGGGATACGCAGTATTTT. The encoded protein is CASSSGLGDTQYF.

This clone showed up just a few times. The rearrangement joins TRBV4-2 to TRBJ2-7, with unresolved D. Germline-derived CDR1 and CDR2 are LGHNA and YNFKEQ. Trimming left V 4 bases short and J 0 bases short, with 4 bases between. The CDR3 loop spans 12 amino acids. CDR3 in amino acids: CASSPDSYEQYF. The CDR3 DNA reads TGTGCCAGCAGCCCCGACTCCTACGAGCAGTACTTC.

This rearrangement joins TRBV5-1 to TRBJ2-2; the match to TRBD2 covers 9 bases. Germline V lookup: CDR1 SGHRS, CDR2 YFSETQ. This CDR3 comprises 15 residues. Trimming took 2 bases from V and 1 from J; bases not matched to a gene: 0. The CDR3 coding sequence is TGCGCCAGCAGCTTACTAGCGGGGAACACCGGGGAGCTGTTTTTT. Translated, it gives CASSLLAGNTGELFF.

The chain couples TRBV7-6 to TRBJ2-2; TRBD2 might be the D (6 bases). This CDR3 has 13 amino acids. Germline V gives CDR1 SGHVS, CDR2 FNYEAQ. The germline V and J ends were trimmed by 2 bases and 7 bases, with 8 bases remaining between them. CDR3 nucleotide sequence: TGTGCCAGCAGCTTAAGGGGACTCGGGGAGCTGTTTTTT. Residues: CASSLRGLGELFF.

The chain is built from TRBV2 and TRBJ1-1; 7 bases align to TRBD1. Germline CDR1 reads SNHLY; CDR2 reads FYNNEI. The junction had 2 bases not matched to a gene; V was cut back by 6 bases and J by 4 bases. The CDR3 contains 12 residues. The CDR3 loop reads CASRDRVTEAFF. The CDR3 nucleotides are TGTGCCAGCAGAGACAGGGTCACTGAAGCTTTCTTT.

The chain links TRBV6-6 to TRBJ2-1, with TRBD1 as a possible D gene (5 bases). This CDR3 has 16 residues. V was cut by 7 bases and J by 0 bases, with 16 bases left in between. CDR1 and CDR2 (germline): MNHNY, SVGAGI (reference sequence). CDR3: CASTTRVSSSYNEQFF. The DNA of the CDR3 is TGTGCCAGCACCACCAGGGTTTCTAGCTCCTACAATGAGCAGTTCTTC.

This chain uses TRBV9 with TRBJ2-1; TRBD1 matches 9 bases. V lost 0 bases, J lost 10 bases, and 8 bases stayed unmatched. The CDR3 extends over 15 amino acids. The V gene's germline CDR1 is SGDLS and CDR2 YYNGEE. The CDR3 reads CASSVGGQGVREQFF. In DNA, the CDR3 is TGTGCCAGCAGCGTAGGGGGACAGGGCGTCCGCGAGCAGTTCTTC. Together with reference TRBV9 and TRBJ2-1, the CDR3 gives the full variable domain: DSGVTQTPKHLITATGQRVTLRCSPRSGDLSVYWYQQSLDQGLQFLIQYYNGEERAKGNILERFSAQQFPDLHSELNLSSLELGDSALYFCASSVGGQGVREQFFGPGTRLTVL.

The chain carries TRBV4-3 and TRBJ2-6; unclear D gene. The V end lost 0 bases, the J end lost 0 bases, and 9 bases lay between the germline ends. The CDR3 covers 17 residues. CDR1 is LGHNA and CDR2 is YSLEER in the germline V gene. CDR3 sequence reads: CASSQDVSVSGANVLTF. The CDR3 nucleotides are TGCGCCAGCAGCCAAGATGTATCGGTCTCTGGGGCCAACGTCCTGACTTTC.

The count of this clone is one. The chain carries TRBV21-1 and TRBJ2-1; TRBD1 is the table's D call, not checked against the DNA. TRBV21-1 is marked as a pseudogene. The CDR3 runs 16 residues. The chain's CDR3 is CASSIWDRGLFNEQFF. The CDR3 nucleotides read TGTGCCAGCAGCATCTGGGACAGGGGGCTTTTCAATGAGCAGTTCTTC.

This chain connects TRBV14 to TRBJ2-1, with D unresolved. This CDR3 is 13 amino acids long. The V gene lost 4 bases and the J gene lost 5 bases, with 9 bases spanning the gap. Per the germline V gene, CDR1 is SGHDN and CDR2 is FVKESK. This CDR3 reads CASSPLGHNEQFF. In DNA, the CDR3 is TGTGCCAGCAGCCCCCTCGGGCACAATGAGCAGTTCTTC.

This clone has a single count. The rearrangement links TRBV11-2 to TRBJ1-4, with no clear D. V was cut by 2 bases and J by 8 bases, with 18 bases left in between. This CDR3 is built from 16 residues. Per the germline V gene, CDR1 is SGHAT and CDR2 is FQNNGV. CDR3 amino acids: CASSLLVAGWKEKLFF. As DNA, the CDR3 is TGTGCCAGCAGCTTATTAGTCGCAGGCTGGAAGGAAAAACTGTTTTTT.

The rearrangement links TRBV27 to TRBJ2-1; D is unclear. The CDR3 runs to 12 residues. CDR1 and CDR2 from the germline V gene are MNHEY and SMNVEV (reference sequence). V was trimmed by 6 bases and J by 6 bases, leaving 9 bases between them. CDR3 amino acids: CASSLVGNEQFF. In nucleotides, the CDR3 is TGTGCCAGCAGCCTAGTGGGCAATGAGCAGTTCTTC.

The chain recombines TRBV4-3 with TRBJ2-5; tentatively, D is TRBD2 (6 bases). Germline lookup yields CDR1 LGHNA and CDR2 YSLEER. This CDR3 region has 15 residues. V was trimmed by 0 bases and J by 2 bases, leaving 10 bases between them. The CDR3: CASSQDLGGQETQYF. CDR3 nucleotide sequence: TGCGCCAGCAGCCAAGATTTGGGGGGACAAGAGACCCAGTACTTC.

The chain has TRBV6-5 and TRBJ2-1; TRBD1 is a possible D gene (6 bases). Germline-derived CDR1 and CDR2 are MNHEY and SVGAGI. The CDR3 runs to 14 residues. Trimming cost V 0 bases and J 5 bases, with 8 bases left between them. CDR3 loop: CASSYSDSHNEQFF. The CDR3 bases are TGTGCCAGCAGTTACTCGGACAGTCACAATGAGCAGTTCTTC.

The rearrangement uses TRBV30 and TRBJ1-1, with 9 nucleotides matching TRBD1. The CDR3 spans 14 residues. The V gene's germline CDR1 is GTSNPN and CDR2 SVGIG (reference sequence). V shed 0 bases, J shed 4 bases, and the junction held 3 bases outside the gene matches. DNA of the CDR3: TGTGCCTGGAGTGTCAACAGGGGGCCCACTGAAGCTTTCTTT. Encoded protein: CAWSVNRGPTEAFF.

The chain recombines TRBV5-1 with TRBJ1-2; D might be TRBD1 (5 bases). The CDR3 is 18 amino acids. Germline V lookup: CDR1 SGHRS, CDR2 YFSETQ. Trimming removed 1 base from V and 4 bases from J, with 23 bases in between. The CDR3 is CASSLRPAGNFGSYGYTF. The CDR3 bases are TGCGCCAGCAGCTTGAGACCGGCAGGGAATTTTGGAAGCTATGGCTACACCTTC. The variable domain in full, with the rest retrieved from reference TRBV5-1 and TRBJ1-2, is KAGVTQTPRYLIKTRGQQVTLSCSPISGHRSVSWYQQTPGQGLQFLFEYFSETQRNKGNFPGRFSGRQFSNSRSEMNVSTLELGDSALYLCASSLRPAGNFGSYGYTFGSGTRLTVV.

The chain has TRBV27 and TRBJ2-1; tentative D call: TRBD1 (5 bases). This CDR3 comprises 13 residues. Germline V gene lookup returns CDR1 MNHEY and CDR2 SMNVEV (reference sequence). Trimming removed 0 bases from V and 12 bases from J, with 12 bases in between. In DNA, the CDR3 is TGTGCCAGCAGTTTATCGGGGCGACTTGGGCAGTTCTTC. Translating gives CASSLSGRLGQFF.

The DNA for the CDR3 is TGCAGTGCTACGTGGGGTCCTGAGCAGTTCTTC. It encodes CSATWGPEQFF. The gene calls are TRBV20-1 and TRBJ2-1; D call uncertain. V was shortened by 4 bases and J by 9 bases, with 10 bases between the two germline ends. This CDR3 region has 11 residues. CDR1 is DFQATT, CDR2 SNEGSKA, per germline (reference sequence).

The rearrangement uses TRBV11-2 and TRBJ2-7; D uncertain. V dropped 1 base and J dropped 3 bases, with 7 bases sitting between them. The CDR3 is 13 residues long. The germline V gene has CDR1 SGHAT and CDR2 FQNNGV. The CDR3 nucleotides read TGTGCCAGCAGCTTAGGGGAAAGCTACGAGCAGTACTTC. Protein sequence: CASSLGESYEQYF.

V is TRBV28 and J is TRBJ1-5; no reliable D call. V was trimmed by 6 bases and J by 4 bases, leaving 10 bases between them. The germline gives CDR1 MDHEN, CDR2 SYDVKM. The CDR3 totals 13 residues. The CDR3 nucleotides read TGTGCCAGCAGATCCGGAACGAATCAGCCCCAGCATTTT. Amino acids: CASRSGTNQPQHF.

This rearrangement joins TRBV10-3 to TRBJ2-7; TRBD1 matches at 8 bases. This CDR3 spans 15 amino acids. V lost 2 bases to trimming and J lost 3 bases; unmatched junction nucleotides: 6. Germline loops: CDR1 ENHRY, CDR2 SYGVKD. The CDR3 sequence: CAISEPTGAYYEQYF. For the CDR3, the DNA is TGTGCCATCAGTGAGCCGACAGGGGCCTACTACGAGCAGTACTTC.

This clone was detected only once. The chain combines TRBV5-1 with TRBJ1-2, with D possibly matching TRBD1 (6 bases). The CDR3 length is 15 residues. Germline CDR1 SGHRS, CDR2 YFSETQ. V gave up 0 bases and J gave up 4 bases, with 13 bases separating them. The CDR3 region has the DNA TGCGCCAGCAGCTTGGTGGCAGGGGATACCTATGGCTACACCTTC. Translation gives CASSLVAGDTYGYTF.

This clone was counted a few times. The chain employs TRBV7-8 and TRBJ2-7; TRBD2 aligns across 10 bases. V lost 5 bases to trimming and J lost 6 bases; unmatched junction nucleotides: 7. The CDR3 is 14 residues long. Germline V CDR1 and CDR2: SGHVS, FQNEAQ. The CDR3 bases are TGTGCCAGCAGCCCGACTAGCGGGTCTGCCGAGCAGTACTTC. Translated, it gives CASSPTSGSAEQYF.